The clone carrying this T cell receptor (beta chain) has at least ten counts. The germline V gene has CDR1 SNHLY and CDR2 FYNNEI. V lost 11 bases and J 5 bases, leaving 22 bases between the germline ends. CDR3 size: 15 residues. Extraction of genomic DNA in unsorted samples used about 81 million PBMCs. As handled by the study authors: Filtering differed because ImmunoSEQ produced junction-only sequences that carried no quality scores. This table comes from immunoSEQ multiplex PCR, and its TCRdb copy is limited to in-frame clones, with some not included. Clonal size and the V and J genes are those of that table, whereas D and trimming came from the DNA. There are about 500,000 clones in the sample; approximately 77% occur only once, and 12% lies in the top ten. The data originate from a study of shared clonotypes between healthy human individuals.

The clonotype comes from a woman aged 35 to 49 in good health. Some clones in this sample may be carry-over from other donors' samples. The J gene is TRBJ2-1, the V gene TRBV2; the D gene is possibly TRBD1 (5 bases). The sample was PBMCs. In nucleotides, the CDR3 is TGTGCCCTCTTTCCCGCAGGGAACCTTCACAATGAGCAGTTCTTC. As protein: CALFPAGNLHNEQFF.